Following are 14 T cell receptor beta chains from one sample sequenced in a study of shared clonotypes between healthy human individuals. Repertoires were generated with immunoSEQ multiplex PCR, while TCRdb's copy carries only in-frame clones and drops some. The sample includes 2 million to 2.5 million clones, 90% to 95% of them seen just once. The sample comprised naive CD4+ T cells from PBMCs. As to subset: CD45RA+ positively selected. All receptors come from a man aged 18 to 29 in good health. Some clones in this sample may be carry-over from other donors' samples.

This rearrangement joins TRBV6-5 to TRBJ1-3; 9 nucleotides match TRBD1. Germline values: CDR1 MNHEY, CDR2 SVGAGI. This CDR3 is built from 15 residues. The J segment lost 8 bases and the V segment lost 0 bases, leaving 5 bases of the junction unmatched. The CDR3 coding sequence is TGTGCCAGCAGTTACTCGGGACAGGGTCGGGACACCATATATTTT. It yields the protein CASSYSGQGRDTIYF.

This chain uses TRBV19 with TRBJ2-5; 12 nucleotides line up with TRBD1. The germline V gene encodes CDR1 LNHDA and CDR2 SQIVND (reference sequence). The CDR3 consists of 16 residues. J was trimmed by 4 bases and V by 7 bases; bases with no gene match: 10. The CDR3 DNA reads as TGTGCCAGTACCACGGGGACAGGGGGCTTCCTAGAGACCCAGTACTTC. Translated: CASTTGTGGFLETQYF.

The chain carries TRBV29-1 and TRBJ2-1; 14 bases are shared with TRBD2. This CDR3 spans 16 amino acids. V shed 7 bases and J 9 bases; nucleotides not matched to a gene: 14. Per the germline V gene, CDR1 is SQVTM and CDR2 is ANQGSEA. The CDR3 DNA sequence: TGCAGCGCACGTACCCCCGGGACTAGCGGGAGTGGTGAGCAGTTCTTC. This gives the protein CSARTPGTSGSGEQFF.

J is TRBJ2-2 and V is TRBV5-1; 10 nucleotides agree with TRBD1. Germline V lookup: CDR1 SGHRS, CDR2 YFSETQ. There are 15 residues in the CDR3. Germline trimming cut 3 bases from V and 6 bases from J; bases unmatched to any gene: 5. The CDR3 DNA follows: TGCGCCAGCAGCTCGGGACAGGGGATTCCCGGGGAGCTGTTTTTT. Encoded protein: CASSSGQGIPGELFF.

On this clone: The sample holds other DNA sequences that translate to the same CDR3. This chain connects TRBV28 to TRBJ1-1; no definite D call. V was trimmed by 2 bases and J by 1 base, leaving 8 bases between them. Per germline, CDR1 MDHEN and CDR2 SYDVKM. The CDR3 loop spans 14 amino acids. This CDR3 is CASSLARWNTEAFF. The CDR3 bases are TGTGCCAGCAGTTTAGCCCGGTGGAACACTGAAGCTTTCTTT. Together with reference TRBV28 and TRBJ1-1, the CDR3 gives the full variable domain: DVKVTQSSRYLVKRTGEKVFLECVQDMDHENMFWYRQDPGLGLRLIYFSYDVKMKEKGDIPEGYSVSREKKERFSLILESASTNQTSMYLCASSLARWNTEAFFGQGTRLTVV.

The chain has TRBV5-1 and TRBJ2-1; D possibly corresponds to TRBD1 (7 bases). Trimming stripped 4 bases from V and 6 bases from J, with 20 bases between. This CDR3 contains 16 residues. Germline CDR1 and CDR2: SGHRS and YFSETQ. The CDR3 is CASSHPWGQGGNEQFF. As DNA, the CDR3 is TGCGCCAGCAGCCACCCCTGGGGGCAGGGGGGCAATGAGCAGTTCTTC.

The rearrangement uses TRBV9 and TRBJ1-3; D remains unclear. V was shortened by 2 bases and J by 2 bases, with 17 bases between the two germline ends. Germline V CDR1 and CDR2: SGDLS, YYNGEE. This CDR3 comprises 17 residues. The CDR3 loop is CASSVDPVPGAGNTIYF. CDR3 nucleotides: TGTGCCAGCAGCGTCGACCCGGTTCCCGGAGCTGGAAACACCATATATTTT.

This rearrangement joins TRBV2 to TRBJ2-1; D possibly corresponds to TRBD2 (6 bases). Germline V gene sequence: CDR1 SNHLY, CDR2 FYNNEI. The CDR3 is 13 amino acids. V lost 3 bases to trimming and J lost 14 bases, with 17 bases between them. CDR3 sequence: CASSEGRLGGEFF. CDR3 bases: TGTGCCAGCAGTGAGGGTCGACTGGGCGGGGAGTTCTTC. Using reference TRBV2 and TRBJ2-1 for the parts outside the CDR3, the full variable domain is EPEVTQTPSHQVTQMGQEVILRCVPISNHLYFYWYRQILGQKVEFLVSFYNNEISEKSEIFDDQFSVERPDGSNFTLKIRSTKLEDSAMYFCASSEGRLGGEFFGPGTRLTVL.

This rearrangement joins TRBV7-3 to TRBJ1-1; D may be TRBD1 (5 bases). The CDR3 sequence is 14 residues long. Looked up from germline, CDR1 is SGHTA and CDR2 is FQGTGA. Trimming took off 4 bases at V and 11 bases at J, with 20 bases between the two ends. CDR3 DNA: TGTGCCAGCAGCTCCGGTAAAGGGGTTCCTCGGGCTTTCTTT. It is translated as CASSSGKGVPRAFF. The variable domain in full, with the rest retrieved from reference TRBV7-3 and TRBJ1-1, is GAGVSQTPSNKVTEKGKYVELRCDPISGHTALYWYRQSLGQGPEFLIYFQGTGAADDSGLPNDRFFAVRPEGSVSTLKIQRTERGDSAVYLCASSSGKGVPRAFFGQGTRLTVV.

The chain combines TRBV6-5 with TRBJ1-1, with TRBD1 matching over 11 bases. The CDR3 consists of 14 residues. Germline V lookup: CDR1 MNHEY, CDR2 SVGAGI. After removal of 6 bases from V and 2 bases from J, the junction contained 2 bases not matched to a gene. The CDR3 loop reads CASRDRGPNTEAFF. CDR3 DNA sequence: TGTGCCAGCAGGGACAGGGGGCCCAACACTGAAGCTTTCTTT.

This clone was picked up one time. This chain links TRBV2 with TRBJ2-1; 7 bases line up with TRBD1. The CDR3 contains 14 residues. Germline assignment: CDR1 SNHLY and CDR2 FYNNEI. J gave up 8 bases and V 5 bases, and 9 bases lay outside the gene matches. The DNA of the CDR3 is TGTGCCAGCAGTCCGACAGGGTTGGGGGATGAGCAGTTCTTC. Protein: CASSPTGLGDEQFF.

The sample holds one count of this clone. This sequence joins TRBV6-1 and TRBJ2-5; tentatively, D is TRBD1 (5 bases). CDR3 length: 15 residues. Trimming removed 1 base from V and 2 bases from J, with 11 bases in between. Looked up from germline, CDR1 is MNHNS and CDR2 is SASEGT. The CDR3: CASSEGQIKQETQYF. Written as DNA, the CDR3 is TGTGCCAGCAGTGAAGGACAGATTAAACAAGAGACCCAGTACTTC.

The chain recombines TRBV5-1 with TRBJ2-2; 12 nucleotides match TRBD1. The J segment lost 5 bases and the V segment lost 7 bases, leaving 3 bases of the junction unmatched. The germline V gene has CDR1 SGHRS and CDR2 YFSETQ. This CDR3 has 14 residues. The CDR3 nucleotides are TGCGCCAGCGGGACAGGGGGCTATACCGGGGAGCTGTTTTTT. It is translated as CASGTGGYTGELFF.

This clone was detected only once. The V call is TRBV28, the J call TRBJ2-3, with 9 bases lining up with TRBD2. This CDR3 region has 15 residues. The trim removed 6 bases at V and 5 bases at J, leaving 9 bases unmatched. Germline V gene lookup returns CDR1 MDHEN and CDR2 SYDVKM. CDR3 region: CASRSSGLAKDTQYF. CDR3 DNA sequence: TGTGCCAGCAGGTCTTCGGGACTAGCAAAAGATACGCAGTATTTT.